This is a list of T cell receptor beta chains from one sample in a study of shared clonotypes between healthy human individuals. Sequencing was performed with immunoSEQ multiplex PCR; in TCRdb, only in-frame clones are kept and a portion is missing. The repertoire holds about 480,000 clones, with 60% to 80% as singletons. The specimen sequenced was PBMCs. The receptors originated from a woman between 40 and 50 years old in good health. Some clones in this sample may be carry-over from other donors' samples. CDR3s include the opening cysteine and the closing phenylalanine or tryptophan.

j_call v_call cdr3_aa
TRBJ2-7 TRBV6-1 CASSDGTEAEQYF
TRBJ1-5 TRBV5-5 CASSTAPVSNQPQHF
TRBJ1-1 TRBV7-9 CASSLNPESEAFF
TRBJ2-7 TRBV6-1 CASSQDRGSHEQYF
TRBJ1-1 TRBV6-1 CASSEPGEATEAFF
TRBJ1-2 TRBV5-4 CASSSARGDYGYTF
TRBJ1-1 TRBV7-3 CASSSLMNTEAFF
TRBJ2-7 TRBV28 CASSLVHPLAYEQYF
TRBJ2-1 TRBV7-6 CASTVVTSGYNEQFF
TRBJ2-1 TRBV7-9 CASSFASGRWDEQFF
TRBJ2-3 TRBV7-8 CASSLSGRDTQYF
TRBJ2-3 TRBV9 CASSLNTDTQYF
TRBJ2-1 TRBV5-4 CASSFGGGPYNEQFF
TRBJ1-1 TRBV9 CASSAILGPGEAFF
TRBJ1-1 TRBV30 CAWSVGSLNTEAFF
. TRBV28 CASSLKDALAPTYEQYF
TRBJ1-2 TRBV5-1 CASSPPGVHYTF
TRBJ2-5 TRBV11-3 CASSQGLAGASGETQYF
TRBJ2-3 TRBV6-1 CASNGGWTQYF
TRBJ2-1 TRBV5-6 CASSLMLLAGSYNEQFF
TRBJ2-3 TRBV11-2 CASSLDPSTDTQYF
TRBJ2-7 TRBV7-2 CASSSYRAIRYEQYF
TRBJ2-7 TRBV21-1 CASSKGGGASYEQYF
TRBJ1-1 TRBV7-9 CASSLGPAGAEAFF
TRBJ2-1 TRBV18 CASSPQFDYNEQFF
TRBJ2-3 TRBV6-1 CASSGPGGADTQYF
TRBJ2-5 TRBV7-3 CASSQLAGETQYF
TRBJ1-2 TRBV27 CASSSGTGRRGYGYTF
TRBJ1-2 TRBV7-2 CASSPGRGLGYTF
TRBJ2-5 TRBV7-8 CASSLMAGRETQYF
. TRBV10-2 CASSGTSGRLSEQYF
TRBJ2-7 TRBV29-1 CSVVPAGAGEQYF
TRBJ1-1 TRBV6-1 CASSEIIGAPTEAFF
TRBJ1-1 TRBV30 CAGLRMGMNTEAFF
TRBJ2-2 TRBV7-8 CASSVDRGTGELFF
TRBJ2-5 TRBV2 CASTEREGTKGYF